Shown below are 16 T cell receptor beta chains from a single sample sequenced in a study of molecular identifiers for immune sequencing clone quantification. Via MiXCR, TCRdb re-called the PCR reads, giving one row per CDR3 protein. The sample contains over 600,000 distinct CDR3 sequences, 20% of which appear only once. The specimen sequenced was naive CD8+ T cells from blood, with Jurkat cell RNA spiked in. Documented subset: FACS-sorted CD8+CD4-CCR7+CD45RA+ naive T cells. The origin of the receptors is a human donor in good health. Some libraries in this study had Jurkat cell RNA spiked in.

As concerns this clonotype: A read error may be the cause here, since a much bigger clone is one base away. The chain combines TRBV20-1 with TRBJ2-7, with 8 bases lining up with TRBD2. Germline V lookup: CDR1 DFQATT, CDR2 SNEGSKA (reference sequence). The junction had 7 bases not matched to a gene; V was cut back by 6 bases and J by 3 bases. The CDR3 spans 13 residues. The CDR3 loop is CSAGGRSGYEQYF. CDR3 DNA: TGCAGTGCCGGCGGGAGGAGCGGCTACGAGCAGTACTTC.

Many counts were recorded for this clonotype. The chain combines TRBV5-5 with TRBJ1-1; no clear D. Trimming left V 5 bases short and J 8 bases short, with 16 bases between. Germline V gene data show CDR1 as SGHKS and CDR2 as YYEKEE (reference sequence). This CDR3 is 13 amino acids long. The DNA of the CDR3 is TGTGCCAGCAGTTATCCCCCAGCCTTAGAAGCTTTCTTT. Protein: CASSYPPALEAFF.

This clonotype was detected a few times. The rearrangement links TRBV20-1 to TRBJ2-1, with TRBD2 as a possible D gene (5 bases). The V gene's germline CDR1 is DFQATT and CDR2 SNEGSKA (reference sequence). V lost 3 bases, J lost 5 bases, and 11 bases lay in between. This CDR3 region has 13 residues. CDR3 sequence reads: CSARIGGHNEQFF. CDR3 nucleotide sequence: TGCAGTGCTAGGATTGGCGGGCACAATGAGCAGTTCTTC.

This clonotype was seen ten or more times. The V gene is TRBV27, the J gene TRBJ1-4; D unresolved. V was clipped by 0 bases and J by 3 bases, with 5 bases between them. Germline CDR1 reads MNHEY; CDR2 reads SMNVEV (reference sequence). The CDR3 consists of 14 residues. The CDR3 spells CASSLSVANEKLFF. CDR3 bases: TGTGCCAGCAGTTTATCGGTAGCTAATGAAAAACTGTTTTTT.

This clonotype came up many times. This chain uses TRBV5-1 with TRBJ2-5; TRBD1 aligns across 8 bases. Per the germline V gene, CDR1 is SGHRS and CDR2 is YFSETQ. There are 14 residues in the CDR3. The trim removed 7 bases at V and 5 bases at J, leaving 10 bases unmatched. CDR3 residues: CASSRTGSMETQYF. The DNA of the CDR3 is TGCGCCAGCTCACGGACAGGGTCGATGGAGACCCAGTACTTC.

This clonotype was picked up a small number of times. This chain links TRBV28 with TRBJ1-3, with TRBD1 identical over 7 bases. The CDR3 is 16 amino acids. V lost 6 bases and J lost 0; bases outside the gene matches: 8. The germline CDR1 and CDR2 sequences are MDHEN and SYDVKM. The CDR3 DNA reads TGTGCCAGCAGGCGTCGGGACAGTTCCTCTGGAAACACCATATATTTT. It specifies CASRRRDSSSGNTIYF.

Many counts were recorded for this clonotype. The chain recombines TRBV6-2 or TRBV6-3 with TRBJ1-1; no clear D gene. Per germline, CDR1 MNHEY and CDR2 SVGEGT. The CDR3 is 14 residues long. V lost 2 bases and J lost 5, with 12 bases in between. In DNA form, the CDR3 reads TGTGCCAGCAGTTACGACAAACTGGGGACTGAAGCTTTCTTT. Its protein is CASSYDKLGTEAFF.

The chain links TRBV4-3 to TRBJ1-3; TRBD1 might be the D (5 bases). Deletions cut 4 bases from V and 0 bases from J, with 7 bases between. Per the germline V gene, CDR1 is LGHNA and CDR2 is YSLEER. CDR3 length: 14 residues. CDR3: CASSPGTSGNTIYF. DNA of the CDR3: TGCGCCAGCAGCCCGGGGACCTCTGGAAACACCATATATTTT.

This clonotype has ten or more counts. V usage is TRBV20-1 and J usage is TRBJ2-2; D uncertain. The V gene lost 3 bases and the J gene lost 5 bases, with 7 bases spanning the gap. CDR1 is DFQATT and CDR2 is SNEGSKA in the germline V gene (reference sequence). The CDR3 extends over 12 amino acids. The CDR3 reads CSARPGTGELFF. CDR3 DNA: TGCAGTGCTAGGCCCGGTACCGGGGAGCTGTTTTTT.

This clonotype was seen many times. The chain has TRBV30 and TRBJ1-1; 10 nucleotides align to TRBD1. This CDR3 is built from 13 residues. The germline V gene encodes CDR1 GTSNPN and CDR2 SVGIG (reference sequence). Losses at the gene ends were 5 bases for V and 6 bases for J; bases not matched to a gene: 6. CDR3 sequence reads: CAWGTGAGAEAFF. The DNA for the CDR3 is TGTGCCTGGGGGACAGGGGCTGGCGCTGAAGCTTTCTTT.

In the case of this clonotype: Being one base from a much bigger clone, this may be a read error. The rearrangement links TRBV28 to TRBJ2-2; D remains unclear. Germline V gene sequence: CDR1 MDHEN, CDR2 SYDVKM. CDR3 length: 13 amino acids. Trimming removed 7 bases from V and 0 bases from J, with 6 bases in between. The CDR3 spells CASKVSNTGELFF. Here the CDR3 DNA reads TGTGCCAGCAAAGTGTCGAACACCGGGGAGCTGTTTTTT. The variable domain in full, completed from reference TRBV28 and TRBJ2-2, reads DVKVTQSSRYLVKRTGEKVFLECVQDMDHENMFWYRQDPGLGLRLIYFSYDVKMKEKGDIPEGYSVSREKKERFSLILESASTNQTSMYLCASKVSNTGELFFGEGSRLTVL.

This clonotype was counted ten times or more. The CDR3 nucleotides read TGTGCCAGTAGTATGTCTAGCGGGACCTTATACGAGCAGTACTTC. It encodes CASSMSSGTLYEQYF. This chain links TRBV19 with TRBJ2-7, with 9 bases fitting TRBD2. The germline V gene has CDR1 LNHDA and CDR2 SQIVND (reference sequence). The CDR3 is made up of 15 amino acids. V shed 3 bases, J shed 4 bases, and the junction held 7 bases outside the gene matches.

This clonotype was found many times. V and J are TRBV28 and TRBJ1-1, with D uncertain. Germline V gene data show CDR1 as MDHEN and CDR2 as SYDVKM. The CDR3 has 13 residues. V lost 3 bases and J lost 9, with 14 bases in between. The CDR3 protein is CASSFRARGKAFF. The CDR3 nucleotides read TGTGCCAGCAGTTTTAGGGCCAGAGGGAAAGCTTTCTTT. The whole variable domain, filled in from reference TRBV28 and TRBJ1-1, reads DVKVTQSSRYLVKRTGEKVFLECVQDMDHENMFWYRQDPGLGLRLIYFSYDVKMKEKGDIPEGYSVSREKKERFSLILESASTNQTSMYLCASSFRARGKAFFGQGTRLTVV.

This clonotype was recorded many times. The V gene is TRBV29-1, the J gene TRBJ2-2; 8 nucleotides match TRBD2. With 6 bases clipped from V and 6 bases from J, the junction kept 0 bases outside the gene matches. Germline values: CDR1 SQVTM, CDR2 ANQGSEA. This CDR3 spans 11 amino acids. The CDR3 region is CSVGGAGELFF. The CDR3 coding sequence is TGCAGCGTCGGGGGGGCCGGGGAGCTGTTTTTT.

The chain links TRBV2 to TRBJ2-1; TRBD2 agrees at 9 bases. J lost 5 bases, V lost 4 bases, and 9 bases had no gene match. Germline values: CDR1 SNHLY, CDR2 FYNNEI. The CDR3 totals 16 residues. The CDR3 sequence: CASSAPSGNWDNEQFF. The CDR3 region has the DNA TGTGCCAGCAGTGCACCTAGCGGGAATTGGGACAATGAGCAGTTCTTC.

The rearrangement uses TRBV7-9 and TRBJ2-3; possible D gene TRBD2, 7 bases. V was cut by 1 base and J by 3 bases, with 14 bases left in between. This CDR3 comprises 16 residues. Germline V gene sequence: CDR1 SEHNR, CDR2 FQNEAQ (reference sequence). CDR3: CASSLEGGLSTDTQYF. The CDR3 nucleotides are TGTGCCAGCAGCTTAGAGGGGGGGCTTAGTACAGATACGCAGTATTTT.